This record looks at one T cell receptor beta chain sequence and its context. Trimming cost V 5 bases and J 7 bases, with 17 bases left between them. Germline-derived CDR1 and CDR2 are SNHLY and FYNNEI. CDR3 length equals 14 residues. The record originates from a study of blood T cell repertoires in COVID-19. The table came from immunoSEQ multiplex PCR; TCRdb's copy has only in-frame clones and leaves some out. The sample records fewer than 15,000 clones, 88% being singletons. The source material was peripheral blood. The chain uses TRBV2 and TRBJ1-2; D is ambiguous. This receptor was obtained from a human donor in a cohort sampled during active COVID-19. This CDR3 reads CASSLGGQVAGYTF. Written as DNA, the CDR3 is TGTGCCAGCAGTTTAGGAGGGCAAGTGGCTGGCTACACCTTC. The full variable domain, completed using reference TRBV2 and TRBJ1-2, is EPEVTQTPSHQVTQMGQEVILRCVPISNHLYFYWYRQILGQKVEFLVSFYNNEISEKSEIFDDQFSVERPDGSNFTLKIRSTKLEDSAMYFCASSLGGQVAGYTFGSGTRLTVV.